This T cell receptor beta chain emerged from a study of blood T cell repertoires in COVID-19. Trimming took 2 bases from V and 7 from J, leaving 11 bases between them. The CDR3 covers 13 residues. CDR1 and CDR2 from the germline V gene are MDHEN and SYDVKM. This clone was found once. The protocol was immunoSEQ multiplex PCR, while the TCRdb copy is restricted to in-frame clones and leaves out a portion. The sample holds some 300,000 clones, 70% to 90% seen once. Sequencing was performed on peripheral blood. V gene TRBV28 combines with J gene TRBJ1-1, with no clear D. The TCR comes from a woman under 40 who had recovered from COVID-19. The CDR3 sequence: CASSLSWYSEAFF. The DNA for the CDR3 is TGTGCCAGCAGTTTAAGTTGGTATAGTGAAGCTTTCTTT.